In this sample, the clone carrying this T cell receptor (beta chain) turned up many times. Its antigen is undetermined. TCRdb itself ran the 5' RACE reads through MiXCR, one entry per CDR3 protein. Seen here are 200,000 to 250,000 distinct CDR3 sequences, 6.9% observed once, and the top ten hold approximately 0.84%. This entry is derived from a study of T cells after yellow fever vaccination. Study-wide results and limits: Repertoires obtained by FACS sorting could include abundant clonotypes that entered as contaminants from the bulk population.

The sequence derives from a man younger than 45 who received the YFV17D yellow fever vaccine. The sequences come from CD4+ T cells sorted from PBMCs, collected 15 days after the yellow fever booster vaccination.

CDR3 DNA sequence: TGTGCCACCAGCAGAGAAGGGAAGAGCTCCTACGAGCAGTACTTC. This encodes CATSREGKSSYEQYF. The chain is built from TRBV15 and TRBJ2-7, with D hard to call. Between the trimmed V and J ends, which lost 0 bases and 0 bases, there was a span of 9 bases. Germline CDR1 LNHNV, CDR2 YYDKDF (reference sequence). The CDR3 extends over 15 amino acids.